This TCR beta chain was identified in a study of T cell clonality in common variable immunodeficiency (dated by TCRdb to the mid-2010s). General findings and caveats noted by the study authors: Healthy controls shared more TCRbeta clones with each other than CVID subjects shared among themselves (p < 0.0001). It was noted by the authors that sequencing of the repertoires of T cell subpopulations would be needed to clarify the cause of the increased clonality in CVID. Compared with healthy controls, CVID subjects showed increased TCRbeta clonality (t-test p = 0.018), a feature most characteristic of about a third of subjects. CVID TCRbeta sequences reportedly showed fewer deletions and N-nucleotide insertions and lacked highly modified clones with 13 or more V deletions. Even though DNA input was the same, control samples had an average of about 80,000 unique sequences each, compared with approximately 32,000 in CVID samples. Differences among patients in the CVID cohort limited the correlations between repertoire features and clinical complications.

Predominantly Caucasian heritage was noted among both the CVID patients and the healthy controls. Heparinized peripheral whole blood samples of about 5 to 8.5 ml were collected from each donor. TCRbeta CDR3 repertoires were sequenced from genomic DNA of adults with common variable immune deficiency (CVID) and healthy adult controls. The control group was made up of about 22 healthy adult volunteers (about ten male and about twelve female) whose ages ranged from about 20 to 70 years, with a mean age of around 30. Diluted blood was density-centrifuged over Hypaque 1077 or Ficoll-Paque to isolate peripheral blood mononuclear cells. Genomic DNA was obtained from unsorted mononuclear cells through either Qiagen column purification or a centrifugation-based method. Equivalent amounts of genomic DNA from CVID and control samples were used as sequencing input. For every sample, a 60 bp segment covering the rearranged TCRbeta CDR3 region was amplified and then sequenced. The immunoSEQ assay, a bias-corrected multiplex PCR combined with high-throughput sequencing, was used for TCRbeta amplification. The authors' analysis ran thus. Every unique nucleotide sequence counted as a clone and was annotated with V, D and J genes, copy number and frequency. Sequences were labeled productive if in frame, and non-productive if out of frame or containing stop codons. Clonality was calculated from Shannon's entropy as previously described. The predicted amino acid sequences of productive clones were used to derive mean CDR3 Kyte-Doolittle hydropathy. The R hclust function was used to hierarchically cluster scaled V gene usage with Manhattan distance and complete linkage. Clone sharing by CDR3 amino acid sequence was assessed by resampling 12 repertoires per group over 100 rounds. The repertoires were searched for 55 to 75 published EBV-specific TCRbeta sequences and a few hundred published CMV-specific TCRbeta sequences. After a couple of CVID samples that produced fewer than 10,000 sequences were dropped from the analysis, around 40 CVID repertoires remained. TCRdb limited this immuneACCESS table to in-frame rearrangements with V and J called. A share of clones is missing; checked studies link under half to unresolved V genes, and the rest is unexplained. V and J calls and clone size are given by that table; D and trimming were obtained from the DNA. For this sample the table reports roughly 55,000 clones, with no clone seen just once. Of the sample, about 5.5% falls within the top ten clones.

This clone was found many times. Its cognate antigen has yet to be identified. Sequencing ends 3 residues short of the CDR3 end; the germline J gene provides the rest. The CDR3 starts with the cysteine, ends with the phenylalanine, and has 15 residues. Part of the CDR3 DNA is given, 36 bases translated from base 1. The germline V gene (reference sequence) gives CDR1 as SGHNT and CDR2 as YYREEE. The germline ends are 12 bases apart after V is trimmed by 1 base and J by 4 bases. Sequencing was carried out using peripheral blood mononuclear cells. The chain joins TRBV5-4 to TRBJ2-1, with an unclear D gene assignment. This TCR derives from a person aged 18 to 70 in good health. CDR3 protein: CASSLRSGKYNEQFF. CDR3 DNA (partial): TGTGCCAGCAGCTTGAGGTCAGGAAAATACAATGAG. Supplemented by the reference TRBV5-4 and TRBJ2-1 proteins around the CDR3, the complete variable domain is ETGVTQSPTHLIKTRGQQVTLRCSSQSGHNTVSWYQQALGQGPQFIFQYYREEENGRGNFPPRFSGLQFPNYSSELNVNALELDDSALYLCASSLRSGKYNEQFFGPGTRLTVL.